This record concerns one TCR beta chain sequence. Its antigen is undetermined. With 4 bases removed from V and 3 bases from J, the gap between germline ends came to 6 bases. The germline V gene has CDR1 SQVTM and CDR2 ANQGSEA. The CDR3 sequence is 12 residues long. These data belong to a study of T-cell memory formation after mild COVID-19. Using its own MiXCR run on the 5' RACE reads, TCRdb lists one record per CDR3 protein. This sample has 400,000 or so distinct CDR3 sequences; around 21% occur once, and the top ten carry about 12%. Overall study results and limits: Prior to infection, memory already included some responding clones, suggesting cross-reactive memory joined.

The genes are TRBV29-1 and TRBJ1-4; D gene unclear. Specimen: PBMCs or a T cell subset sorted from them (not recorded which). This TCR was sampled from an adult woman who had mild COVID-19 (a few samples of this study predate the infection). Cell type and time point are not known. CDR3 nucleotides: TGCAGCGTTGTGGAGTCTAATGAAAAACTGTTTTTT. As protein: CSVVESNEKLFF.